This T cell receptor (beta chain) was sequenced in a study of PD-L1 blockade in urothelial cancer. Study at large: Median T cell yield per blood sample was about 140,000 cells. Findings and caveats of the study: Below-median blood TCR clonality before treatment forecast better survival. It was durable-benefit patients whose tumor-associated blood clones expanded more at 3 weeks.

Measured with immunoSEQ multiplex PCR; TCRdb has only the in-frame clones, and not every one. This table holds approximately 79,000 clones, around 81% found once. The time point: pretreatment peripheral blood. About this clone: Its antigen is undetermined.

Sequencing used PBMCs, obtained around atezolizumab (anti-PD-L1) treatment. The source of this sequence is a man aged 35-49 years with urothelial cancer.

The CDR3 region is CASSLETREGNQPQHF. The CDR3 DNA reads TGTGCCAGCAGCTTAGAGACTCGGGAGGGCAATCAGCCCCAGCATTTT. V usage is TRBV13 and J usage is TRBJ1-5; D remains unclear. Germline values: CDR1 PRHDT, CDR2 FYEKMQ (reference sequence). With 1 base removed from V and 2 bases from J, the gap between germline ends came to 12 bases. This CDR3 has 16 residues.